The next 25 T cell receptor beta chains were all read from a single sample in a study of shared clonotypes between healthy human individuals. CD45RO-negative CD8 cells positively selected for CCR7 made up the naive population, which excluded terminally differentiated effector memory CD45RA+ cells. Sequencing used immunoSEQ multiplex PCR; TCRdb keeps in-frame clones, though not all of them. Altogether approximately 720,000 clones are present, 90% to 95% being singletons, with the ten largest covering approximately 22%. The sequencing input was naive CD8+ T cells sorted from blood. All receptors derive from a man younger than 40 in good health.

The chain uses TRBV4-1 and TRBJ2-7, with D maybe TRBD1 (6 bases). CDR1 and CDR2 (germline): MGHRA, YSYEKL. The CDR3 extends over 16 amino acids. Trimming pared 0 bases from V and 6 bases from J, leaving 18 bases between. CDR3 sequence (DNA): TGCGCCAGCAGCCAAGAAGGGGGAGCAGGAGGTGGCGAGCAGTACTTC. Protein product: CASSQEGGAGGGEQYF.

V usage is TRBV7-3 and J usage is TRBJ1-2; D is possibly TRBD1 (6 bases). There are 13 residues in the CDR3. V was trimmed by 2 bases and J by 8 bases, leaving 12 bases between them. The germline gives CDR1 SGHTA, CDR2 FQGTGA. CDR3 coding DNA: TGTGCCAGCAGCTTATCGGGGGACAACGGCTACACCTTC. Translation gives CASSLSGDNGYTF.

The chain couples TRBV7-2 to TRBJ2-2; D uncertain. The CDR3 consists of 15 residues. Trimming removed 4 bases at V and 3 bases at J, with 12 bases between. Looked up from germline, CDR1 is SGHTA and CDR2 is FQGNSA. The CDR3 DNA sequence: TGTGCCAGCAGCTCCCCCCAAGCAGACACCGGGGAGCTGTTTTTT. Its translation: CASSSPQADTGELFF.

The rearrangement joins TRBV5-8 to TRBJ2-1; 7 nucleotides agree with TRBD1. From germline, CDR1 is SGHTS and CDR2 YDEGEE. V was pared by 3 bases and J by 5 bases, with 8 bases of the junction left unmatched. The CDR3 runs 15 residues. The CDR3 nucleotides are TGTGCCAGCAGCTGGCTCGGGACAGAGAACAATGAGCAGTTCTTC. Protein product: CASSWLGTENNEQFF.

V usage is TRBV7-9 and J usage is TRBJ1-1, with 8 bases aligning to TRBD1. This CDR3 spans 14 amino acids. Germline-derived CDR1 and CDR2 are SEHNR and FQNEAQ (reference sequence). V dropped 8 bases and J dropped 0; count of bases not matched to a gene: 5. The CDR3 sequence: CASHGQGLNTEAFF. CDR3 sequence (DNA): TGTGCCAGCCATGGACAGGGATTGAACACTGAAGCTTTCTTT.

This rearrangement joins TRBV7-9 to TRBJ2-1; 12 positions match TRBD2. The V gene's germline CDR1 is SEHNR and CDR2 FQNEAQ (reference sequence). The trim removed 5 bases at V and 3 bases at J, leaving 5 bases unmatched. This CDR3 contains 16 residues. The CDR3 reads CASSHPSGRVYNEQFF. CDR3 DNA: TGTGCCAGCAGCCACCCTAGCGGGAGGGTCTACAATGAGCAGTTCTTC.

The chain links TRBV11-2 to TRBJ2-3; 7 bases match TRBD2. V shed 0 bases and J 2 bases; nucleotides not matched to a gene: 5. Germline CDR1 SGHAT, CDR2 FQNNGV. The CDR3 consists of 16 residues. The CDR3 DNA is TGTGCCAGCAGCTTAGAAGGTCGGGGGGACACAGATACGCAGTATTTT. Protein: CASSLEGRGDTDTQYF.

The chain uses TRBV7-2 and TRBJ2-1; 9 bases map to TRBD2. Germline V gene sequence: CDR1 SGHTA, CDR2 FQGNSA. J was trimmed by 6 bases and V by 4 bases; bases with no gene match: 7. CDR3 length equals 15 residues. The CDR3 nucleotides read TGTGCCAGCAGCTCCCGAGGCGGGAGGGCCAATGAGCAGTTCTTC. Protein: CASSSRGGRANEQFF.

J is TRBJ2-5 and V is TRBV5-1; D unclear. Germline loops: CDR1 SGHRS, CDR2 YFSETQ. V lost 3 bases, J lost 4 bases, and 10 bases lay in between. The CDR3 has 13 residues. For the CDR3, the DNA is TGCGCCAGCAGCTCTTCTGTGGGAGAGACCCAGTACTTC. It yields the protein CASSSSVGETQYF.

This clone showed up just once. The rearrangement links TRBV4-1 to TRBJ1-2; D gene unclear. This CDR3 has 16 amino acids. CDR1 and CDR2 (germline): MGHRA, YSYEKL. Trimming left V 1 base short and J 3 bases short, with 15 bases between. The CDR3: CASSQAGRDYDYGYTF. CDR3 DNA: TGCGCCAGCAGCCAAGCGGGTCGCGACTACGACTATGGCTACACCTTC.

V is TRBV6-6 and J is TRBJ2-1; D call uncertain. Trimming took 1 base from V and 7 from J, leaving 8 bases between them. The V gene's germline CDR1 is MNHNY and CDR2 SVGAGI (reference sequence). This CDR3 has 13 residues. The CDR3 DNA reads as TGTGCCAGCAGTTACTTTAGGGAAAATGAGCAGTTCTTC. This translates into CASSYFRENEQFF.

This chain connects TRBV4-3 to TRBJ2-2; D remains unclear. The V end was cut by 1 base, the J end by 3 bases, with 9 bases between. There are 15 residues in the CDR3. In germline, CDR1 is LGHNA, CDR2 YSLEER. The CDR3 protein is CASSQGVRDTGELFF. The DNA for the CDR3 is TGCGCCAGCAGCCAAGGAGTTCGGGACACCGGGGAGCTGTTTTTT.

Written as DNA, the CDR3 is TGCAGCGTTGAAGAGGCTAGCGGGACGACCCAGTACTTC. Residues: CSVEEASGTTQYF. The chain has TRBV29-1 and TRBJ2-5; the match to TRBD2 covers 9 bases. V trimming: 0 bases; J trimming: 7 bases; junction bases outside the gene matches: 3. The CDR3 is made up of 13 amino acids. Germline V gene sequence: CDR1 SQVTM, CDR2 ANQGSEA.

This chain joins TRBV29-1 and TRBJ2-7; D is perhaps TRBD1 (6 bases). CDR1 and CDR2 (germline): SQVTM, ANQGSEA. Trimming cost V 4 bases and J 2 bases, with 12 bases left between them. The CDR3 extends over 13 amino acids. The CDR3 region is CSVGTAWAYEQYF. DNA for the CDR3: TGCAGCGTTGGGACAGCATGGGCCTACGAGCAGTACTTC.

V is TRBV4-2 and J is TRBJ2-1; TRBD1 aligns across 8 bases. The germline gives CDR1 LGHNA, CDR2 YNFKEQ. The V gene end was trimmed by 1 base and the J gene end by 5 bases; junction bases not matched to a gene: 1. This CDR3 contains 14 residues. CDR3 DNA sequence: TGTGCCAGCAGCCAAGGGACAGGGAACAATGAGCAGTTCTTC. It encodes CASSQGTGNNEQFF.

As to this clone: This is likely an artifact of a read error, given a far larger clone one base away. At the DNA level, this CDR3 is encoded by other sequences in the same sample as well. The J gene is TRBJ2-7, the V gene TRBV27, with D possibly being TRBD1 or TRBD2 (5 bases each). The ends were cut back, 5 bases at V and 0 bases at J, with 8 bases in the middle. CDR1 MNHEY and CDR2 SMNVEV come from the germline V gene (reference sequence). This CDR3 has 13 amino acids. The CDR3: CASSPGSSYEQYF. CDR3 coding DNA: TGTGCCAGCAGTCCAGGGAGCTCCTACGAGCAGTACTTC.

This clone has a single count. The chain carries TRBV15 and TRBJ2-2; maybe TRBD1 (6 bases). Trimming took 5 bases from V and 0 from J, leaving 7 bases between them. Germline V gene lookup returns CDR1 LNHNV and CDR2 YYDKDF (reference sequence). CDR3 length: 14 amino acids. The CDR3 reads CATSGQTNTGELFF. CDR3 DNA: TGTGCCACCAGCGGACAGACGAACACCGGGGAGCTGTTTTTT. Supplemented by reference TRBV15 and TRBJ2-2, the full variable domain reads DAMVIQNPRYQVTQFGKPVTLSCSQTLNHNVMYWYQQKSSQAPKLLFHYYDKDFNNEADTPDNFQSRRPNTSFCFLDIRSPGLGDTAMYLCATSGQTNTGELFFGEGSRLTVL.

This clone was recorded a few times. The chain carries TRBV9 and TRBJ2-2; 10 bases are a match to TRBD2. J lost 2 bases, V lost 3 bases, and 1 base had no gene match. This CDR3 has 15 amino acids. Germline lookup yields CDR1 SGDLS and CDR2 YYNGEE. DNA for the CDR3: TGTGCCAGCAGCGGACTAGCGGGTAACACCGGGGAGCTGTTTTTT. Translation gives CASSGLAGNTGELFF.

This clone was observed once. The same CDR3 arises from other DNA sequences in this sample as well. The chain employs TRBV13 and TRBJ2-1; D may be TRBD2 (5 bases). Germline V gene lookup returns CDR1 PRHDT and CDR2 FYEKMQ (reference sequence). The CDR3 is 16 residues long. Trimming left V 0 bases short and J 1 base short, with 10 bases between. This CDR3 reads CASSLGGVSSYNEQFF. CDR3 nucleotide sequence: TGTGCCAGCAGCTTAGGGGGAGTTAGTTCCTACAATGAGCAGTTCTTC.

The chain employs TRBV29-1 and TRBJ2-3; 9 nucleotides line up with TRBD1. J was trimmed by 5 bases and V by 4 bases; bases with no gene match: 4. There are 13 residues in the CDR3. Per germline, CDR1 SQVTM and CDR2 ANQGSEA. The CDR3 DNA sequence: TGCAGCGTTGGGACAGGGGTGAAAGATACGCAGTATTTT. Protein product: CSVGTGVKDTQYF.

The chain recombines TRBV27 with TRBJ1-1; tentatively, D is TRBD1 (5 bases). The CDR3 length is 14 residues. V was shortened by 5 bases and J by 3 bases, with 13 bases between the two germline ends. Germline V CDR1 and CDR2: MNHEY, SMNVEV (reference sequence). CDR3 protein: CASSPRWGDTEAFF. The CDR3 DNA sequence: TGTGCCAGCAGTCCGCGATGGGGCGACACTGAAGCTTTCTTT.

The rearrangement links TRBV4-3 to TRBJ2-1; D may be TRBD2 (7 bases). Trimming stripped 0 bases from V and 3 bases from J, with 18 bases between. The CDR3 covers 18 residues. Germline V gives CDR1 LGHNA, CDR2 YSLEER. In nucleotides, the CDR3 is TGCGCCAGCAGCCAAGATGAAGGAGGGGGGGCTGACTACAATGAGCAGTTCTTC. Its protein product is CASSQDEGGGADYNEQFF.

The chain is built from TRBV6-5 and TRBJ1-1; perhaps TRBD1 as D (5 bases). The germline V and J ends were trimmed by 2 bases and 5 bases, with 15 bases remaining between them. The V gene's germline CDR1 is MNHEY and CDR2 SVGAGI. This CDR3 is 15 amino acids long. The CDR3 DNA is TGTGCCAGCAGTTACAGTCTGGGGGGTGGTACTGAAGCTTTCTTT. Protein sequence: CASSYSLGGGTEAFF.

The chain links TRBV7-9 to TRBJ1-2; D gene unclear. The CDR3 is made up of 11 amino acids. CDR1 is SEHNR, CDR2 FQNEAQ, per germline (reference sequence). Trimming removed 6 bases at V and 7 bases at J, with 9 bases between. CDR3 sequence: CASRGGSGYTF. Here the CDR3 DNA reads TGTGCCAGCAGAGGAGGATCTGGCTACACCTTC.

The chain carries TRBV11-2 and TRBJ2-1, with 9 positions matching TRBD1. CDR3 length equals 15 residues. Germline CDR1 and CDR2: SGHAT and FQNNGV. V shed 5 bases and J 7 bases; nucleotides not matched to a gene: 9. The CDR3 loop reads CASSMRQGGMNEQFF. CDR3 coding DNA: TGTGCCAGCAGCATGCGACAGGGGGGGATGAATGAGCAGTTCTTC.